This TCR beta chain was sequenced for a study of blood T cell repertoires in COVID-19. Only in-frame clones appear in the TCRdb table, and some are missing; sequencing was by immunoSEQ multiplex PCR. Of 150,000 to 200,000 clones in the sample, about 86% are singletons; the top ten hold over 7.5%. This CDR3 spans 14 amino acids. Looked up from germline, CDR1 is SGHRS and CDR2 is YFSETQ. Trimming pared 2 bases from V and 7 bases from J, leaving 10 bases between. The sequence came from a man aged 50 or older with active or convalescent COVID-19. Sequencing input: peripheral blood. The chain is built from TRBV5-1 and TRBJ1-6, with D maybe TRBD1 (6 bases). CDR3 residues: CASSFGQGNSPLHF. The CDR3 DNA reads as TGCGCCAGCAGCTTTGGCCAGGGGAATTCACCCCTCCACTTT. Together with reference TRBV5-1 and TRBJ1-6, the CDR3 gives the full variable domain: KAGVTQTPRYLIKTRGQQVTLSCSPISGHRSVSWYQQTPGQGLQFLFEYFSETQRNKGNFPGRFSGRQFSNSRSEMNVSTLELGDSALYLCASSFGQGNSPLHFGNGTRLTVT.